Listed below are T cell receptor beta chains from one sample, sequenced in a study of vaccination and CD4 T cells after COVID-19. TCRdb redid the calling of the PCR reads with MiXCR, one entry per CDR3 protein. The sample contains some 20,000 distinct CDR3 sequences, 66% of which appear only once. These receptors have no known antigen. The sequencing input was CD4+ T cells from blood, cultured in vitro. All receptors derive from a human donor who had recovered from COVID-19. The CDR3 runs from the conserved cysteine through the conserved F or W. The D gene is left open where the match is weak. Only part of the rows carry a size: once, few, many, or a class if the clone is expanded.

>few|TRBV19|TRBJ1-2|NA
CASSSREDYGYTF
TGTGCCAGTTCCTCGAGGGAAGACTATGGCTACACCTTC
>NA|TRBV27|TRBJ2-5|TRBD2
CASGARLAGVGETQYF
TGTGCCAGCGGGGCCAGACTAGCGGGAGTAGGAGAGACCCAGTACTTC
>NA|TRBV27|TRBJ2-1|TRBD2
CASSFRRGAGYNEQFF
TGTGCCAGCAGTTTTCGGCGGGGGGCTGGGTACAATGAGCAGTTCTTC
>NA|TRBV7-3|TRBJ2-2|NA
CASSLLGENTGELFF
TGTGCCAGCAGCTTACTGGGCGAGAACACCGGGGAGCTGTTTTTT
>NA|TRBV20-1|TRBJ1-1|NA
CSARRQANTEAFF
TGCAGTGCTAGAAGGCAGGCAAACACTGAAGCTTTCTTT
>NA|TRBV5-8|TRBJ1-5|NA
CASSLAGNQPQHF
TGTGCCAGCAGCTTAGCGGGCAATCAGCCCCAGCATTTT
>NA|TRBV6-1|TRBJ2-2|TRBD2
CASTRGAGGWTGELFF
TGTGCCAGCACCCGAGGAGCGGGAGGTTGGACCGGGGAGCTGTTTTTT
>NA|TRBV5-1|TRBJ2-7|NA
CASSLALQSEQYF
TGCGCCAGCAGCTTGGCACTCCAGTCCGAGCAGTACTTC
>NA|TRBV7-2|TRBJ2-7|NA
CASSLARPWGEQYF
TGTGCCAGCAGCCTAGCACGACCTTGGGGCGAGCAGTACTTC
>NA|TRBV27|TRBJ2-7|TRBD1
CASSRSGTASYEQYF
TGTGCCAGCAGTCGATCCGGGACAGCCTCCTACGAGCAGTACTTC
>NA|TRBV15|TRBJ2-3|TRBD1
CATSARDRRTDTQYF
TGTGCCACCAGCGCCCGGGACAGGCGCACAGATACGCAGTATTTT
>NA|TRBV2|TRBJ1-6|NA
CASIRGWDNNSPLHF
TGTGCCAGCATTCGAGGGTGGGACAACAATTCACCCCTCCACTTT
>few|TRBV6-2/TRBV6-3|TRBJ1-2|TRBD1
CASSLPGTASIIYGYTF
TGTGCCAGCAGCCTCCCCGGGACAGCGAGCATAATCTATGGCTACACCTTC
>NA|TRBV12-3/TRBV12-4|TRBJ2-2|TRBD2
CASKGLAYTGELFF
TGTGCCAGCAAGGGACTAGCGTACACCGGGGAGCTGTTTTTT
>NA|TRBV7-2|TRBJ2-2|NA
CASSLGQTNTGELFF
TGTGCCAGCAGCTTAGGGCAAACGAACACCGGGGAGCTGTTTTTT
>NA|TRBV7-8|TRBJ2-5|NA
CASSLGSGVETQYF
TGTGCCAGCAGCTTAGGGTCCGGGGTGGAGACCCAGTACTTC
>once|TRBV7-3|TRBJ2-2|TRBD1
CASSLTGGVTGELFF
TGTGCCAGCAGCTTGACAGGGGGGGTCACCGGGGAGCTGTTTTTT
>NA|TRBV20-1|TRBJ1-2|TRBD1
CSASGTGGEIGYTF
TGCAGTGCTAGTGGGACAGGGGGCGAAATTGGCTACACCTTC
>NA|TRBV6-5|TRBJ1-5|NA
CASSLGDRQPQHF
TGTGCCAGCAGTTTAGGTGATCGACAGCCCCAGCATTTT
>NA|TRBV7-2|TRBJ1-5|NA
CASSFQGGNQPQHF
TGTGCCAGCAGCTTTCAGGGCGGCAATCAGCCCCAGCATTTT
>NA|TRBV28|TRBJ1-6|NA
CASSLSGGAGSPLHF
TGTGCCAGCAGTTTATCGGGGGGCGCGGGCTCACCCCTCCACTTT
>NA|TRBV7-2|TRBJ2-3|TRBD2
CASSLDRAGGGTDTQYF
TGTGCCAGCAGCTTAGATAGAGCGGGAGGGGGCACAGATACGCAGTATTTT
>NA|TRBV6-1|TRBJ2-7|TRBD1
CASRPGTGVAYEQYF
TGTGCCAGCAGACCCGGGACAGGGGTGGCCTACGAGCAGTACTTC
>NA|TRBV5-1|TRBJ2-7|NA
CASSSPQGRFSYEQYF
TGCGCCAGCAGCTCGCCACAAGGACGGTTCTCCTACGAGCAGTACTTC
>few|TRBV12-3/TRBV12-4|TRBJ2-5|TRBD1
CASSPGQGRTQYF
TGTGCCAGCTCCCCGGGACAGGGTAGGACCCAGTACTTC
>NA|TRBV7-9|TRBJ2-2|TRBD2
CASSLGLASGELFF
TGTGCCAGCAGCTTAGGACTAGCAAGCGGGGAGCTGTTTTTT
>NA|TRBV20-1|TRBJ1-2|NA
CSARWASHGYTF
TGCAGTGCTAGGTGGGCATCCCATGGCTACACCTTC
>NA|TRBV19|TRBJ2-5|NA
CASSIATGGQTQYF
TGTGCCAGTAGTATCGCGACAGGAGGGCAGACCCAGTACTTC
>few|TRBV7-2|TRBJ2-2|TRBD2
CASSRFSGGRTGELFF
TGTGCCAGCAGCCGGTTTAGCGGGGGTAGGACCGGGGAGCTGTTTTTT
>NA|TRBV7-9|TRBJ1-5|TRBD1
CASSQQDRGLVQPQHF
TGTGCCAGCAGCCAACAGGACAGGGGGCTTGTACAGCCCCAGCATTTT
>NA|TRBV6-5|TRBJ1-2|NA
CASSYRAPGYGYTF
TGTGCCAGCAGTTACCGGGCCCCTGGCTATGGCTACACCTTC
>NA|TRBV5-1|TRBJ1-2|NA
CASSPVMDYGYTF
TGCGCCAGCAGCCCCGTAATGGACTATGGCTACACCTTC
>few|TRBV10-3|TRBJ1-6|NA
CAISESNSPLHF
TGTGCCATCAGTGAGTCGAATTCACCCCTCCACTTT
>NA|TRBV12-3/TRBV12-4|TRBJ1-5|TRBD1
CASSWDRDQPQHF
TGTGCCAGCAGTTGGGACAGGGACCAGCCCCAGCATTTT
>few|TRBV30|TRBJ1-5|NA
CAWSRRSDQPQHF
TGTGCCTGGAGTAGAAGGTCGGATCAGCCCCAGCATTTT